The clone carrying this T cell receptor (beta chain) has a single count. Its antigen is currently unknown. These donors were members of the 120-subject validation cohort, a group separate from the approximately 700-subject first cohort. This sample was taken from a study of cytomegalovirus exposure and HLA in healthy donors. Study-wide findings and caveats: Most sequenced TCRs were rare (though some public TCRs occurred in many donors). In vitro work confirmed that a few CMV-associated chains recognize CMV antigens. Reports credit the classifier with highly specific, highly sensitive diagnosis of cytomegalovirus status.

J lost 12 bases, V lost 5 bases, and 18 bases had no gene match. Per the germline V gene, CDR1 is LNHDA and CDR2 is SQIVND (reference sequence). The CDR3 has 16 amino acids. TCRdb's table, derived via immunoSEQ multiplex PCR, lists solely in-frame clones and lacks some. The sample shows more than 300,000 clones, just over 85% of them seen only once. Sequenced sample: PBMCs. The gene calls are TRBV19 and TRBJ1-5, with 8 positions matching TRBD1. The clonotype comes from a woman aged 18 to 35 in good health and CMV-seronegative. The CDR3 DNA sequence: TGTGCCAGTAGTGCCTTACCGGGACAGGCTTCGATATACCAGCATTTT. Protein product: CASSALPGQASIYQHF.